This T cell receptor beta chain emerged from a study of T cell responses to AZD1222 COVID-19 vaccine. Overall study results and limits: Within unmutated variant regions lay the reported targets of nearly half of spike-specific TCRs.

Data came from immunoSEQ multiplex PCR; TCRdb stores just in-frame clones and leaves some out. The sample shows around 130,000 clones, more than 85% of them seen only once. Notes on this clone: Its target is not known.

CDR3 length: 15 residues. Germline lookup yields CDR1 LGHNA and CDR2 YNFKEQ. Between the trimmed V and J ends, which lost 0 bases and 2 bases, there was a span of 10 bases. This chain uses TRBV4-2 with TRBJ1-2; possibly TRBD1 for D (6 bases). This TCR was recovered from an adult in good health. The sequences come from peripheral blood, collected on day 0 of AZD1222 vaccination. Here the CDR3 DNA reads TGTGCCAGCAGCCAAGAAGCCCAGGGGAACTATGGCTACACCTTC. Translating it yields CASSQEAQGNYGYTF.